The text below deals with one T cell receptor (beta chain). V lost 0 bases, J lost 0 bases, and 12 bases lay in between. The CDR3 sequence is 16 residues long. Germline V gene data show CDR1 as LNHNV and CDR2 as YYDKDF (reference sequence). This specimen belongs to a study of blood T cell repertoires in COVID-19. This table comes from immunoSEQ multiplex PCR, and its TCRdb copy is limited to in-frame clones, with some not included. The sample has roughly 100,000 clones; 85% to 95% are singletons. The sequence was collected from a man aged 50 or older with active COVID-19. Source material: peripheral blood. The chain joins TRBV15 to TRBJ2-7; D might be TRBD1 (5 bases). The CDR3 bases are TGTGCCACCAGCAGAGATCTGGACACGAGCTCCTACGAGCAGTACTTC. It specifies CATSRDLDTSSYEQYF.